The present entry profiles one T cell receptor (beta chain) with its context. The junction departs from germline at one end; a sequencing error may be responsible. CDR3 length: 16 residues. The germline gives CDR1 SGHTA, CDR2 FQGNSA. Together with a sample-barcoded 5' primer, a J-beta primer mix was included in a second PCR lasting about 6 to 12 cycles. From the 5' RACE reads, TCRdb called clonotypes with MiXCR, one entry per CDR3 protein. The sample lists some 890,000 distinct CDR3 sequences, almost 30% occurring once. This specimen comes from a study of blood T cells in healthy people across ages. This same sample was also part of a study on T cells of mothers and their children.

The clonotype was recovered from a woman aged 40 to 50 in good health. Sequencing was carried out using blood. The genes are TRBV7-2 and TRBJ2-7; 8 nucleotides match TRBD1. The CDR3, as DNA: TGTGCCAGCAGCTTAGGGCGACAGGGGTTATCTTACGAGCGGTACTTC. Encoded protein: CASSLGRQGLSYERYF. Combining the CDR3 with reference TRBV7-2 and TRBJ2-7 gives the whole variable domain GAGVSQSPSNKVTEKGKDVELRCDPISGHTALYWYRQSLGQGLEFLIYFQGNSAPDKSGLPSDRFSAERTGGSVSTLTIQRTQQEDSAVYLCASSLGRQGLSYERYFGPGTRLTVT.